This record covers a single T cell receptor beta chain. No antigen is known for it. 13 Jbeta primers and 60 Vbeta primers were used for the PCR. Generated by immunoSEQ multiplex PCR, the TCRdb table keeps only in-frame clones and is missing some. The profile shows roughly 200,000 clones, 75% to 90% of them singletons. This record belongs to a study of cytomegalovirus exposure and HLA in healthy donors. CDR1 and CDR2 from the germline V gene are MNHEY and SVGAGI. Trimming shortened V by 6 bases and J by 4 bases, and 12 bases separated the two germline ends. This CDR3 region has 14 residues. Points from the study as a whole: One cluster of highly shared sequence variants probably arose as a sequencing artifact. In vitro confirmation showed three CMV-associated chains to be CMV antigen specific. The dataset shows that most TCR sequences were rare, while some public TCRs occurred in many donors.

Material: PBMCs. The chain carries TRBV6-5 and TRBJ2-2; tentative D call: TRBD1 (5 bases). This clonotype originated in a woman aged 35 to 49 in good health and CMV-seronegative. The CDR3 loop reads CASRTDPSTGELFF. The CDR3 DNA sequence: TGTGCCAGCAGGACAGACCCCTCCACCGGGGAGCTGTTTTTT.